The rows below give T cell receptor beta chains drawn from one sample of a study of shared clonotypes between healthy human individuals. Profiling relied on immunoSEQ multiplex PCR, and the TCRdb table lists in-frame clones only, not all of them. The repertoire includes 2 million to 2.5 million clones, 93% of them detected once, and around 0.4% sits in the top ten. Sequencing input: naive CD4+ T cells from PBMCs. All receptors derive from a young man in good health. Some clones in this sample may be carry-over from other donors' samples. Each CDR3 is given with its conserved first and last residue. The order of the fields is V gene, clone size, J gene, CDR3 length, D gene, CDR3 DNA, CDR3 protein. The D gene is left open where the match is weak. Clone size is shown for a subset of rows, as once, few, many or a class of expanded clone.

TRBV7-2	once	TRBJ2-7	15	NA	TGTGCCAGCAGCTTACGTGGGCGGGGGCGCTACGAGCAGTACTTC	CASSLRGRGRYEQYF
TRBV5-1	NA	TRBJ2-7	15	NA	TGCGCCAGCAGCTCCGGGACATTACCCTCCTACGAGCAGTACTTC	CASSSGTLPSYEQYF
TRBV19	NA	TRBJ2-2	12	NA	TGTGCCAGTAGTACATACACCGGGGAGCTGTTTTTT	CASSTYTGELFF
TRBV5-5	NA	TRBJ2-5	12	NA	TGTGCCAGCAGCCCGCCCCCAGGGACCCAGTACTTC	CASSPPPGTQYF
TRBV14	NA	TRBJ1-2	14	TRBD1	TGTGCCAGCAGCCATAACAGGGGAAGCTATGGCTACACCTTC	CASSHNRGSYGYTF
TRBV19	NA	TRBJ2-1	16	NA	TGTGCCAGTAGTATAGCGGGGCGGGGAGGCTACAATGAGCAGTTCTTC	CASSIAGRGGYNEQFF
TRBV28	NA	TRBJ2-7	11	NA	TGTGCCAGCAGTTCCAATTACGAGCAGTACTTC	CASSSNYEQYF
TRBV5-1	NA	TRBJ2-7	13	TRBD1	TGCGCCAGCAGCTTGGACAGGGGGCGCGAGCAGTACTTC	CASSLDRGREQYF
TRBV2	NA	TRBJ2-2	14	TRBD2	TGTGCCAGCAGTGAAGAAGCGGGAGCAGTGGAGCTGTTTTTT	CASSEEAGAVELFF
TRBV19	NA	TRBJ2-3	17	NA	TGTGCCAGTAGTATTGAACCAGGGTCTCGGAGCACAGATACGCAGTATTTT	CASSIEPGSRSTDTQYF
TRBV29-1	NA	TRBJ2-2	16	TRBD1	TGCAGCGTTGAAACGGTAGGGACAGGACTGACCGGGGAGCTGTTTTTT	CSVETVGTGLTGELFF
TRBV18	NA	TRBJ2-1	16	TRBD2	TGTGCCAGCTCACGAAAGGGACTAGCGGGAGATAATGAGCAGTTCTTC	CASSRKGLAGDNEQFF
TRBV19	NA	TRBJ2-1	13	NA	TGTGCCAGTACCACAAACGTGGGGGTTGAGCAGTTCTTC	CASTTNVGVEQFF
TRBV5-1	NA	TRBJ2-7	14	NA	TGCGCCAGCAGCTTGTTAAGGACATCCTACGAGCAGTACTTC	CASSLLRTSYEQYF
TRBV6-5	NA	TRBJ1-2	13	NA	TGTGCCAGCAGCCCCAGGGAGAACTATGGCTACACCTTC	CASSPRENYGYTF
TRBV27	NA	TRBJ2-7	14	TRBD1	TGTGCCAGCAGTTTTTGGGACAGGGCCAGCGAGCAGTACTTC	CASSFWDRASEQYF
TRBV9	NA	TRBJ2-6	13	NA	TGTGCCAGCAGGACTACTGGGGCCAACGTCCTGACTTTC	CASRTTGANVLTF
TRBV7-8	NA	TRBJ2-5	14	TRBD2	TGTGCCAGCAGCTCCCTAGCGGGTCAAGAGACCCAGTACTTC	CASSSLAGQETQYF
TRBV29-1	NA	TRBJ2-4	13	NA	TGCAGCGTTTCGTGGGGGGCCAAAAACATTCAGTACTTC	CSVSWGAKNIQYF
TRBV5-1	NA	TRBJ2-1	15	TRBD2	TGCGCCAGCAGCTTGGAACTAGCGGGGGCCAATGAGCAGTTCTTC	CASSLELAGANEQFF
TRBV2	once	TRBJ2-7	15	NA	TGTGCCAGCAGTGAAAGGTTTATGTCCGGAGGCGAGCAGTACTTC	CASSERFMSGGEQYF
TRBV7-3	few	TRBJ2-2	15	NA	TGTGCCAGCAGCCCCCGGCCCCCGGGAACCGGGGAGCTGTTTTTT	CASSPRPPGTGELFF
TRBV12-5	NA	TRBJ2-2	15	TRBD2	TGTGCTAGTGGTTTCTCGGGGGGTAACACCGGGGAGCTGTTTTTT	CASGFSGGNTGELFF
TRBV30	NA	TRBJ2-5	13	TRBD2	TGTTCAGGGACTAGCGGGAGATCAGAGACCCAGTACTTC	CSGTSGRSETQYF
TRBV7-3	NA	TRBJ1-2	13	NA	TGTGCCAGCGGGGTAGGATGGGGCTATGGCTACACCTTC	CASGVGWGYGYTF
TRBV27	NA	TRBJ2-2	15	TRBD2	TGTGCCAGCAGTTTCCTAGCGGGAAACACCGGGGAGCTGTTTTTT	CASSFLAGNTGELFF